This T cell receptor beta chain was identified in a study of T cell repertoires in cytomegalovirus infection. V lost 3 bases, J lost 1 base, and 13 bases lay in between. This CDR3 has 16 amino acids. Germline V gene lookup returns CDR1 SNHLY and CDR2 FYNNEI. TCRdb redid the calling of the reads with MiXCR, one entry per CDR3 protein. This sample carries around 530,000 distinct CDR3 sequences, 16% of them seen once, and the ten largest clones take 20% to 30%. This clonotype was recorded at least ten times. The receptor was derived from a human donor in good health (CMV status not recorded). Some clones in this sample may be carry-over from other donors' samples. V is TRBV2 and J is TRBJ1-5; D gene ambiguous. The sample comprised CD8+ T cells from PBMCs. CDR3 bases: TGTGCCAGCAGTGAGGGGTTCGGGTCGAGCAATCAGCCCCAGCATTTT. Encoded protein: CASSEGFGSSNQPQHF.